These T cell receptor beta chains were read from a single sample in a study of blood T cell repertoires in COVID-19. Sequencing was performed with immunoSEQ multiplex PCR; in TCRdb, only in-frame clones are kept and a portion is missing. The sample carries about 180,000 clones, 80% to 85% recorded once. Specimen: peripheral blood. Every receptor here comes from a woman between 40 and 50 years old with COVID-19, enrolled during active disease. Both conserved end residues are part of each CDR3. The D gene is left open where the match is weak. Clone sizes are given selectively: once, few, many, or a class where the clone is expanded.

V gene: TRBV6-5
J gene: TRBJ1-1
clone size: .
D gene: .
CDR3 DNA: TGTGCCAGCAGTTATTTTCGGGGGACTGAAGCTTTCTTT
CDR3 protein: CASSYFRGTEAFF

V gene: TRBV5-1
J gene: TRBJ1-1
clone size: once
D gene: TRBD1
CDR3 DNA: TGCGCCAGCAGCCCTCGGACAGGGGGGCTGAACACTGAAGCTTTCTTT
CDR3 protein: CASSPRTGGLNTEAFF

V gene: TRBV15
J gene: TRBJ1-2
clone size: .
D gene: .
CDR3 DNA: TGTGCCACCAGCAGAGTTCGGACAGCGGATAATGGCTACACCTTC
CDR3 protein: CATSRVRTADNGYTF

V gene: TRBV6-6
J gene: TRBJ1-5
clone size: few
D gene: .
CDR3 DNA: TGTGCCAGCAGTCCCTTCAATCAGCCCCAGCATTTT
CDR3 protein: CASSPFNQPQHF

V gene: TRBV10-1
J gene: TRBJ2-1
clone size: .
D gene: TRBD2
CDR3 DNA: TGCGCCAGCAGTGAGACGATACTAGCGGGTGCCGATGAGCAGTTCTTC
CDR3 protein: CASSETILAGADEQFF

V gene: TRBV6-5
J gene: TRBJ1-2
clone size: once
D gene: TRBD1
CDR3 DNA: TGTGCCAGCAGTTCCCCGTCAGGGACAGGGTATGGCTACACCTTC
CDR3 protein: CASSSPSGTGYGYTF

V gene: TRBV25-1
J gene: TRBJ2-3
clone size: .
D gene: TRBD1
CDR3 DNA: TGTGCCAGCTCCTCATGGACAGGGGGCAGGGATACGCAGTATTTT
CDR3 protein: CASSSWTGGRDTQYF

V gene: TRBV9
J gene: TRBJ2-5
clone size: .
D gene: TRBD1
CDR3 DNA: TGTGCCAGCAGCGTTGACAGGGGTCGGACGCAAGAGACCCAGTACTTC
CDR3 protein: CASSVDRGRTQETQYF

V gene: TRBV19
J gene: TRBJ2-1
clone size: few
D gene: .
CDR3 DNA: TGTGCCAGTAGTATTCAGGGTGGTGAGCAGTTCTTC
CDR3 protein: CASSIQGGEQFF

V gene: TRBV29-1
J gene: TRBJ1-4
clone size: .
D gene: TRBD1
CDR3 DNA: TGCAGCGTCGAACAGGGGATAAATGAAAAACTGTTTTTT
CDR3 protein: CSVEQGINEKLFF

V gene: TRBV9
J gene: TRBJ2-1
clone size: .
D gene: .
CDR3 DNA: TGTGCCAGCAGCGACGAGGGGGGGCCGTATGAGCAGTTCTTC
CDR3 protein: CASSDEGGPYEQFF

V gene: TRBV20-1
J gene: TRBJ1-2
clone size: .
D gene: .
CDR3 DNA: TGCAGTGCTAGTCCCGGGGGTAACTATGGCTACACCTTC
CDR3 protein: CSASPGGNYGYTF

V gene: TRBV28
J gene: TRBJ1-2
clone size: many
D gene: .
CDR3 DNA: TGTGCCAGCAGTTTAGCCAGGGGTGGCTATGGCTACACCTTC
CDR3 protein: CASSLARGGYGYTF

V gene: TRBV7-9
J gene: TRBJ2-1
clone size: .
D gene: TRBD1
CDR3 DNA: TGTGCCAGCAGCCCGACAGGGGCCCTTCGGAATGAGCAGTTCTTC
CDR3 protein: CASSPTGALRNEQFF

V gene: TRBV28
J gene: TRBJ2-3
clone size: .
D gene: TRBD2
CDR3 DNA: TGTGCCAGCAACGAACCTCTTAGCGGGAGTACAGATACGCAGTATTTT
CDR3 protein: CASNEPLSGSTDTQYF

V gene: TRBV6-6
J gene: TRBJ2-1
clone size: .
D gene: .
CDR3 DNA: TGTGCCAGCAGTTACTCGGGACTCCCCGACAATGAGCAGTTCTTC
CDR3 protein: CASSYSGLPDNEQFF

V gene: TRBV19
J gene: TRBJ2-1
clone size: few
D gene: .
CDR3 DNA: TGTGCCACCATGGAGGATGGGAATGAGCAGTTCTTC
CDR3 protein: CATMEDGNEQFF

V gene: TRBV3-1/TRBV3-2
J gene: TRBJ2-3
clone size: .
D gene: .
CDR3 DNA: TGTGCCAGCAGCCTACCGACTAGTTTAGGCACAGATACGCAGTATTTT
CDR3 protein: CASSLPTSLGTDTQYF

V gene: TRBV6-6
J gene: TRBJ2-7
clone size: .
D gene: TRBD1
CDR3 DNA: TGTGCCAGCAGTCCCGGACAGGGATATTACGGGTCCTACGAGCAGTACTTC
CDR3 protein: CASSPGQGYYGSYEQYF

V gene: TRBV19
J gene: TRBJ2-1
clone size: .
D gene: .
CDR3 DNA: TGTGCCAGTAGTATAGACGGGGGCAATGAGCAGTTCTTC
CDR3 protein: CASSIDGGNEQFF

V gene: TRBV3-1/TRBV3-2
J gene: TRBJ1-2
clone size: .
D gene: TRBD1
CDR3 DNA: TGTGCCAGCAGCCGGTCCGGGACAGGGGAGATCTACACCTTC
CDR3 protein: CASSRSGTGEIYTF

V gene: TRBV27
J gene: TRBJ1-2
clone size: .
D gene: TRBD1
CDR3 DNA: TGTGCCAGCAGTCCTTACGGGACAGGGGGCCCGGGCTATGGCTACACCTTC
CDR3 protein: CASSPYGTGGPGYGYTF

V gene: TRBV3-1/TRBV3-2
J gene: TRBJ1-2
clone size: .
D gene: .
CDR3 DNA: TGTGCCAGCAGCCAAGATCTAGTAGAGGAACCTTCTAACTATGGCTACACCTTC
CDR3 protein: CASSQDLVEEPSNYGYTF

V gene: TRBV19
J gene: TRBJ1-1
clone size: .
D gene: .
CDR3 DNA: TGTGCCAGTAGTGACGGGACTTTATCTGAAGCTTTCTTT
CDR3 protein: CASSDGTLSEAFF

V gene: TRBV7-9
J gene: TRBJ1-5
clone size: .
D gene: TRBD1
CDR3 DNA: TGTGCCAGCGGGACAGCCTTAAATCAGCCCCAGCATTTT
CDR3 protein: CASGTALNQPQHF

V gene: TRBV6-2/TRBV6-3
J gene: TRBJ1-4
clone size: .
D gene: .
CDR3 DNA: TGTGCCAGCAGTTACTCGGCAGGCGGGGTAACTAATGAAAAACTGTTTTTT
CDR3 protein: CASSYSAGGVTNEKLFF

V gene: TRBV3-1/TRBV3-2
J gene: TRBJ2-2
clone size: .
D gene: .
CDR3 DNA: TGTGCCAGCAGCCGGGAGCGGCGGGCTAGGCCCGGGGAGCTGTTTTTT
CDR3 protein: CASSRERRARPGELFF

V gene: TRBV9
J gene: TRBJ1-2
clone size: .
D gene: .
CDR3 DNA: TGTGCCAGCAGCGTAGTCAACAGTTATGGCTACACCTTC
CDR3 protein: CASSVVNSYGYTF

V gene: TRBV24-1
J gene: TRBJ2-1
clone size: .
D gene: .
CDR3 DNA: TGTGCCACCAGTGACCCTGATAGCTCCTACAATGAGCAGTTCTTC
CDR3 protein: CATSDPDSSYNEQFF

V gene: TRBV10-2
J gene: TRBJ2-2
clone size: .
D gene: .
CDR3 DNA: TGCGCCAGCTCGCTTAGCGGCACGAACACCGGGGAGCTGTTTTTT
CDR3 protein: CASSLSGTNTGELFF

V gene: TRBV2
J gene: TRBJ1-4
clone size: .
D gene: TRBD1
CDR3 DNA: TGTGCCAGCAGTTTGGGACAGATTTTTGCAACTAATGAAAAACTGTTTTTT
CDR3 protein: CASSLGQIFATNEKLFF

V gene: TRBV18
J gene: TRBJ2-3
clone size: .
D gene: TRBD2
CDR3 DNA: TGTGCCAGCTCTGGAAGCCTAGCGGGGACAGATACGCAGTATTTT
CDR3 protein: CASSGSLAGTDTQYF

V gene: TRBV7-6
J gene: TRBJ2-5
clone size: .
D gene: TRBD2
CDR3 DNA: TGTGCCAGCAGCTTAAATCGGCCGGGGGGGAGCGTGGGCGAACAAGAGACCCAGTACTTC
CDR3 protein: CASSLNRPGGSVGEQETQYF

V gene: TRBV7-9
J gene: TRBJ2-7
clone size: .
D gene: .
CDR3 DNA: TGTGCCAGCAGCTTCCTACAGGGATCCTACGAGCAGTACTTC
CDR3 protein: CASSFLQGSYEQYF

V gene: TRBV7-6
J gene: TRBJ2-2
clone size: once
D gene: TRBD2
CDR3 DNA: TGTGCCAGCAGCCCCCGGACTAGCGGGACTAGCGGGGAGCTGTTTTTT
CDR3 protein: CASSPRTSGTSGELFF

V gene: TRBV7-9
J gene: TRBJ2-3
clone size: .
D gene: .
CDR3 DNA: TGTGCCAGCAGCTTGTCCGCAGTAAGCACAGATACGCAGTATTTT
CDR3 protein: CASSLSAVSTDTQYF

V gene: TRBV28
J gene: TRBJ2-1
clone size: .
D gene: .
CDR3 DNA: TGTGCCAGCAGTTTTCCAGTTACCAATGAGCAGTTCTTC
CDR3 protein: CASSFPVTNEQFF

V gene: TRBV5-8
J gene: TRBJ2-7
clone size: .
D gene: TRBD2
CDR3 DNA: TGTGCCAGCAGCTTGTTCGGCGGGGGAGTCAAGCAGTACTTC
CDR3 protein: CASSLFGGGVKQYF

V gene: TRBV29-1
J gene: TRBJ2-7
clone size: .
D gene: .
CDR3 DNA: TGCAGCGTTACCCGGGCGGACTCAACCTACGAGCAGTACTTC
CDR3 protein: CSVTRADSTYEQYF

V gene: TRBV7-9
J gene: TRBJ1-1
clone size: .
D gene: .
CDR3 DNA: TGTGCCAGCAGCTTAACAGGTGGGACTGAAGCTTTCTTT
CDR3 protein: CASSLTGGTEAFF

V gene: TRBV7-9
J gene: TRBJ2-1
clone size: .
D gene: .
CDR3 DNA: TGTGCCAGCAGCGGGGGGGCCGTAGGGTCCTACAATGAGCAGTTCTTC
CDR3 protein: CASSGGAVGSYNEQFF

V gene: TRBV7-3
J gene: TRBJ2-3
clone size: .
D gene: TRBD2
CDR3 DNA: TGTGCCAGCAGCCCGGGACTAGCGGGAGCAGATACGCAGTATTTT
CDR3 protein: CASSPGLAGADTQYF

V gene: TRBV6-4
J gene: TRBJ1-4
clone size: .
D gene: TRBD1
CDR3 DNA: TGTGCCAGCAGTGCCACAGGGGAAAAAGAAAAACTGTTTTTT
CDR3 protein: CASSATGEKEKLFF

V gene: TRBV7-2
J gene: TRBJ1-1
clone size: .
D gene: .
CDR3 DNA: TGTGCCAGCAGCTTAGCCCTAACTGAAGCTTTCTTT
CDR3 protein: CASSLALTEAFF

V gene: TRBV18
J gene: TRBJ2-2
clone size: .
D gene: .
CDR3 DNA: TGTGCCAGCTCAGCCCGGGACACCGCGAACACCGGGGAGCTGTTTTTT
CDR3 protein: CASSARDTANTGELFF

V gene: TRBV4-1
J gene: TRBJ1-2
clone size: .
D gene: .
CDR3 DNA: TGCGCCAGCAGCCAAGATGCAGGATCGAACTATGGCTACACCTTC
CDR3 protein: CASSQDAGSNYGYTF

V gene: TRBV27
J gene: TRBJ2-3
clone size: .
D gene: TRBD2
CDR3 DNA: TGTGCCAGCACCCCCGACCGCGTGGGAGGGGTAACAGATACGCAGTATTTT
CDR3 protein: CASTPDRVGGVTDTQYF

V gene: TRBV5-1
J gene: TRBJ1-6
clone size: .
D gene: TRBD1
CDR3 DNA: TGCGCCAGCAGCACAGGGACAGGGGGGTATTCACCCCTCCACTTT
CDR3 protein: CASSTGTGGYSPLHF

V gene: TRBV3-1/TRBV3-2
J gene: TRBJ1-5
clone size: .
D gene: .
CDR3 DNA: TGTGCCAGCAGCCCAGGAAATCAGCCCCAGCATTTT
CDR3 protein: CASSPGNQPQHF

V gene: TRBV10-3
J gene: TRBJ1-3
clone size: once
D gene: .
CDR3 DNA: TGTGCCATCAGTGATGGCGTCCCAGGGGGAAACACCATATATTTT
CDR3 protein: CAISDGVPGGNTIYF

V gene: TRBV27
J gene: TRBJ2-1
clone size: .
D gene: TRBD2
CDR3 DNA: TGTGCCAGCAGTTTAGGCGGGAGCTATGAGCAGTTCTTC
CDR3 protein: CASSLGGSYEQFF

V gene: TRBV9
J gene: TRBJ2-7
clone size: .
D gene: TRBD2
CDR3 DNA: TGTGCCAGCAGCGTTAGCGGGGGACGACTCTACGAGCAGTACTTC
CDR3 protein: CASSVSGGRLYEQYF

V gene: TRBV14
J gene: TRBJ2-7
clone size: few
D gene: TRBD1
CDR3 DNA: TGTGCCAGCAGCCCGTCGGGACAGGGCTACGAGCAGTACTTC
CDR3 protein: CASSPSGQGYEQYF

V gene: TRBV10-2
J gene: TRBJ2-1
clone size: .
D gene: .
CDR3 DNA: TGCGCCAGCAGTGAGCGGGAGTACAATGAGCAGTTCTTC
CDR3 protein: CASSEREYNEQFF

V gene: TRBV10-2
J gene: TRBJ2-2
clone size: few
D gene: TRBD2
CDR3 DNA: TGCGCCAGCCGGGGGGCCGGGGAGCTGTTTTTT
CDR3 protein: CASRGAGELFF